A single sample is the source of the 18 T cell receptor beta chains below, sequenced in a study of T cell repertoires in cytomegalovirus infection. MiXCR, run by TCRdb on the reads, gives a single entry per CDR3 protein. The sample holds about 900,000 distinct CDR3 sequences; approximately 30% are singletons and the top ten take 13%. Their target antigens are unknown. Here the sequenced sample was cultured CD8+ T cells from PBMCs, taken from culture after CMV antigen stimulation. Every receptor here comes from a human donor in good health (CMV status not recorded). Some clones in this sample may be carry-over from other donors' samples.

Ten or more counts support this clonotype. The gene calls are TRBV7-2 and TRBJ1-2; 8 bases are a match to TRBD1. After removal of 1 base from V and 6 bases from J, the junction contained 13 bases not matched to a gene. Germline V gene data show CDR1 as SGHTA and CDR2 as FQGNSA. This CDR3 has 17 amino acids. CDR3 nucleotides: TGTGCCAGCAGCTTAGTGGGGGCGACAGGGGACGTCGATGGCTACACCTTC. This codes for CASSLVGATGDVDGYTF.

V and J are TRBV7-9 and TRBJ1-1; tentative D call: TRBD1 (5 bases). The CDR3 is 13 residues long. Germline CDR1 is SEHNR and CDR2 is FQNEAQ (reference sequence). The CDR3 DNA reads TGTACCGACGGGGCAGGGCTGAACACTGAAGCTTTCTTT. Its translation is CTDGAGLNTEAFF.

The chain uses TRBV29-1 and TRBJ1-2; the match to TRBD1 covers 7 bases. V dropped 7 bases and J dropped 6; count of bases not matched to a gene: 8. Germline CDR1 and CDR2: SQVTM and ANQGSEA. The CDR3 is 12 residues long. As DNA, the CDR3 is TGCAGCGGGACGACAGGGAGGCATGGCTACACCTTC. Translation: CSGTTGRHGYTF.

This clonotype was recorded only once. V gene TRBV5-1 combines with J gene TRBJ2-1, with 10 bases lining up with TRBD2. The CDR3 is 17 amino acids. Trimming at V came to 0 bases and at J to 4 bases, leaving 7 bases not matched to a gene. Germline V lookup: CDR1 SGHRS, CDR2 YFSETQ. In nucleotides, the CDR3 is TGCGCCAGCAGCTTGGGGCTAGCGGGGGTGCTTTACAATGAGCAGTTCTTC. This codes for CASSLGLAGVLYNEQFF.

This clonotype was recorded a few times. The CDR3 loop is CASGLGSNTEAFF. CDR3 sequence (DNA): TGTGCTAGTGGTTTGGGCAGCAACACTGAAGCTTTCTTT. This chain connects TRBV12-5 to TRBJ1-1; D call uncertain. The CDR3 consists of 13 residues. V shed 1 base and J shed 2 bases, with 5 bases lying between them. Germline-derived CDR1 and CDR2 are LGHNT and FRNRAP.

The genes are TRBV7-9 and TRBJ2-2, with 7 bases lining up with TRBD1. CDR1 is SEHNR and CDR2 is FQNEAQ in the germline V gene (reference sequence). CDR3 length equals 15 residues. The J segment lost 4 bases and the V segment lost 5 bases, leaving 7 bases of the junction unmatched. DNA for the CDR3: TGTGCCAGCAGCACGCGACAGGGAAGCACCGGGGAGCTGTTTTTT. Translated, it gives CASSTRQGSTGELFF.

This clonotype occurred a few times. The V and J genes are TRBV10-2 and TRBJ1-2, with D unclear. Trimming cost V 3 bases and J 8 bases, with 22 bases left between them. CDR3 length: 16 residues. Germline CDR1 WSHSY, CDR2 SAAADI. CDR3 residues: CASSDCEGFIGCGYTF. The CDR3, as DNA: TGCGCCAGCAGTGACTGTGAGGGATTTATTGGGTGCGGCTACACCTTC.

The V gene is TRBV28, the J gene TRBJ2-7, with 7 bases aligning to TRBD1. The CDR3 contains 18 residues. V shed 3 bases and J 1 base; nucleotides not matched to a gene: 15. Germline-derived CDR1 and CDR2 are MDHEN and SYDVKM. The CDR3, as DNA: TGTGCCAGCAGTTTTTTTGGTCGACAGGGCGAGCTATCCTACGAGCAGTACGTC. It specifies CASSFFGRQGELSYEQYV.

The chain recombines TRBV7-9 with TRBJ2-1; D may be TRBD1 (6 bases). The length of the CDR3 is 15 residues. V lost 6 bases to trimming and J lost 7 bases, with 19 bases between them. Per the germline V gene, CDR1 is SEHNR and CDR2 is FQNEAQ (reference sequence). CDR3 region: CASRYRAGAGNEQFF. Written as DNA, the CDR3 is TGTGCCAGCAGGTATCGAGCAGGGGCGGGTAATGAGCAGTTCTTC.

This clonotype was observed a few times. The chain links TRBV27 to TRBJ2-7, with a weak D call TRBD2 (6 bases). Trimming cost V 7 bases and J 5 bases, with 9 bases left between them. The CDR3 is made up of 11 amino acids. The germline gives CDR1 MNHEY, CDR2 SMNVEV (reference sequence). The CDR3 DNA is TGTGCCAGCATAGCGGTGAACGAGCAGTACGTC. Encoded protein: CASIAVNEQYV.

V usage is TRBV29-1 and J usage is TRBJ1-2, with D perhaps TRBD1 (5 bases). This CDR3 contains 12 residues. Germline-derived CDR1 and CDR2 are SQVTM and ANQGSEA. Trimming cost V 4 bases and J 8 bases, with 14 bases left between them. CDR3: CSVAGDGWGYTF. CDR3 DNA: TGCAGCGTTGCCGGGGACGGTTGGGGCTACACCTTC. Based on the CDR3 plus reference TRBV29-1 and TRBJ1-2, the full variable domain is SAVISQKPSRDICQRGTSLTIQCQVDSQVTMMFWYRQQPGQSLTLIATANQGSEATYESGFVIDKFPISRPNLTFSTLTVSNMSPEDSSIYLCSVAGDGWGYTFGSGTRLTVV.

This chain uses TRBV7-8 with TRBJ1-2; D might be TRBD1 (6 bases). The CDR3 runs 16 residues. Trimming removed 5 bases from V and 3 bases from J, with 19 bases in between. CDR1 and CDR2 from the germline V gene are SGHVS and FQNEAQ. The CDR3 reads CASSLTRGGEDYGYTF. For the CDR3, the DNA is TGTGCCAGCAGCCTGACAAGAGGGGGGGAAGACTATGGCTACACCTTC.

This clonotype came up many times. The rearrangement uses TRBV7-6 and TRBJ2-5, with D unclear. CDR1 is SGHVS, CDR2 FNYEAQ, per germline. V lost 5 bases and J lost 1, with 8 bases in between. The CDR3 runs to 13 residues. The chain's CDR3 is CASSGIPQETQYF. DNA of the CDR3: TGTGCCAGCAGCGGGATCCCCCAAGAGACCCAGTACTTC.

The chain couples TRBV28 to TRBJ2-7; D remains unclear. The V gene's germline CDR1 is MDHEN and CDR2 SYDVKM. V was pared by 6 bases and J by 6 bases, with 9 bases between. The length of the CDR3 is 11 residues. The CDR3 DNA reads TGTGCCAGCAGCCCGTGGTCCGAGCAGTACTTC. Its protein is CASSPWSEQYF.

This chain joins TRBV6-5 and TRBJ1-4; TRBD1 might be the D (5 bases). CDR3 length: 14 residues. CDR1 is MNHEY and CDR2 is SVGAGI in the germline V gene. V gave up 4 bases and J gave up 6 bases, with 12 bases separating them. Written as DNA, the CDR3 is TGTGCCAGCAGTTGGGACCAAGCGGATGAAAAACTGTTTTTT. It translates to CASSWDQADEKLFF.

Ten or more counts support this clonotype. This chain connects TRBV6-2 or TRBV6-3 to TRBJ1-1; D unclear. CDR1 and CDR2 (germline): MNHEY, SVGEGT. Trimming removed 2 bases from V and 1 base from J, with 8 bases in between. The length of the CDR3 is 14 residues. The CDR3 sequence: CASSYTDQNTEAFF. DNA of the CDR3: TGTGCCAGCAGTTACACGGACCAGAACACTGAAGCTTTCTTT.

This clonotype was seen only once. This sequence may be a read error, since a much larger clone differs from it by one base. This sequence joins TRBV7-2 and TRBJ1-1; weak D call: TRBD1 (5 bases). This CDR3 comprises 16 residues. Looked up from germline, CDR1 is SGHTA and CDR2 is FQGNSA. The CDR3 region is CASSSLWRDEGTEDFF. CDR3 DNA sequence: TGTGCCAGCAGCTCATTGTGGCGGGACGAGGGCACTGAAGATTTCTTT.

The chain carries TRBV4-3 and TRBJ1-2; D remains unclear. The V end lost 0 bases, the J end lost 4 bases, and 15 bases lay between the germline ends. In germline, CDR1 is LGHNA, CDR2 YSLEER. This CDR3 has 16 amino acids. The CDR3 region is CASSQDGGYPSYGYTF. Here the CDR3 DNA reads TGCGCCAGCAGCCAAGATGGCGGGTACCCTTCCTATGGCTACACCTTC.